Listed here are 27 T cell receptor beta chains from one sample, sequenced in a study of CD8 T cells in ankylosing spondylitis. MiXCR was run by TCRdb on the 5' RACE reads, yielding one entry per CDR3 protein. The sample has approximately 260,000 distinct CDR3 sequences, roughly 8.6% seen once; the top ten hold approximately 6.3%. The sample consisted of blood, either unsorted or a sorted T cell fraction (not recorded which). The source of these receptors is a male donor with ankylosing spondylitis or in good health (not recorded which).

This clonotype has a count of ten or more. V is TRBV12-3 or TRBV12-4 and J is TRBJ2-1; tentative D call: TRBD2 (7 bases). V lost 8 bases to trimming and J lost 4 bases, with 21 bases between them. This CDR3 spans 16 amino acids. Here the CDR3 reads CASYPFGGGGYNEQFF. The DNA for the CDR3 is TGTGCCAGCTACCCGTTTGGGGGCGGGGGTTACAATGAGCAGTTCTTC.

This clonotype was counted many times. The chain employs TRBV6-5 and TRBJ1-5; tentative D call: TRBD1 (5 bases). Trimming left V 6 bases short and J 5 bases short, with 11 bases between. Germline V lookup: CDR1 MNHEY, CDR2 SVGAGI. This CDR3 is 13 amino acids long. CDR3 sequence reads: CASSYRIHQPQHF. The CDR3 DNA reads TGTGCCAGCAGCTACAGGATTCATCAGCCCCAGCATTTT.

This rearrangement joins TRBV6-2 or TRBV6-3 to TRBJ1-5; the D gene is possibly TRBD1 (6 bases). Trimming removed 2 bases from V and 10 bases from J, with 24 bases in between. This CDR3 has 17 residues. Per germline, CDR1 MNHEY and CDR2 SVGEGT. CDR3 sequence (DNA): TGTGCCAGCAGTTACGGTTTTTTACGGGACAAAGTTGAACCCCAGCATTTT. Amino acids: CASSYGFLRDKVEPQHF.

The chain recombines TRBV7-9 with TRBJ2-1; 12 bases agree with TRBD2. Germline V CDR1 and CDR2: SEHNR, FQNEAQ (reference sequence). The CDR3 is made up of 14 amino acids. J was trimmed by 14 bases and V by 1 base; bases with no gene match: 6. In DNA, the CDR3 is TGTGCCAGCAGCTTAGGTCCTAGCGGGGGGGCAGAGTTCTTC. Protein product: CASSLGPSGGAEFF.

This chain uses TRBV2 with TRBJ2-1; TRBD1 matches at 8 bases. Trimming at V came to 6 bases and at J to 4 bases, leaving 5 bases not matched to a gene. Looked up from germline, CDR1 is SNHLY and CDR2 is FYNNEI. The CDR3 contains 14 residues. The CDR3 coding sequence is TGTGCCAGCAGGACGGGACAGGAGTACAATGAGCAGTTCTTC. Translation gives CASRTGQEYNEQFF.

This clonotype was detected ten times or more. The V and J genes are TRBV4-3 and TRBJ2-7; D call uncertain. This CDR3 is built from 14 residues. The V and J ends lost 0 bases and 8 bases respectively, with 14 bases between them. From germline, CDR1 is LGHNA and CDR2 YSLEER. CDR3 loop: CASSQDWEAKQQYF. Written as DNA, the CDR3 is TGCGCCAGCAGCCAAGATTGGGAAGCGAAGCAGCAGTACTTC.

This clonotype was detected many times. This rearrangement joins TRBV5-1 to TRBJ1-6; D remains unclear. The CDR3 contains 16 residues. V was trimmed by 4 bases and J by 5 bases, leaving 16 bases between them. Germline V CDR1 and CDR2: SGHRS, YFSETQ. The CDR3 DNA reads TGCGCCAGCAGCGCATCCGGGTCTCGGCATAATTCACCCCTCCACTTT. Translation gives CASSASGSRHNSPLHF.

This clonotype has a count of ten or more. The V call is TRBV7-9, the J call TRBJ2-1; 7 bases line up with TRBD1. CDR3 length: 15 residues. J gave up 4 bases and V 4 bases, and 7 bases lay outside the gene matches. CDR1 and CDR2 from the germline V gene are SEHNR and FQNEAQ (reference sequence). This chain's CDR3 is CASSSRDSPYNEQFF. DNA of the CDR3: TGTGCCAGCAGCTCCCGGGACAGCCCGTACAATGAGCAGTTCTTC. Supplemented by reference TRBV7-9 and TRBJ2-1, the full variable domain reads DTGVSQNPRHKITKRGQNVTFRCDPISEHNRLYWYRQTLGQGPEFLTYFQNEAQLEKSRLLSDRFSAERPKGSFSTLEIQRTEQGDSAMYLCASSSRDSPYNEQFFGPGTRLTVL.

This clonotype was recorded a few times. The V gene is TRBV10-1, the J gene TRBJ2-1; TRBD2 is a possible D gene (6 bases). The CDR3 is made up of 17 amino acids. The germline gives CDR1 WNHNN, CDR2 SYGVQD (reference sequence). V was trimmed by 6 bases and J by 6 bases, leaving 24 bases between them. The CDR3 DNA reads as TGCGCCAGCAGCCGGGGGAATGGGGACCGAAACGGCAATGAGCAGTTCTTC. Amino acid sequence: CASSRGNGDRNGNEQFF.

This clonotype was counted at least ten times. The V call is TRBV12-3 or TRBV12-4, the J call TRBJ2-3; 7 nucleotides agree with TRBD1. This CDR3 contains 14 residues. Germline trimming cut 4 bases from V and 2 bases from J; bases unmatched to any gene: 3. CDR3 nucleotides: TGTGCCAGCAGTTGGGGACAGTCCACAGATACGCAGTATTTT. The encoded protein is CASSWGQSTDTQYF.

The J gene is TRBJ2-7, the V gene TRBV20-1; 7 bases are shared with TRBD1. The CDR3 loop spans 14 amino acids. Per the germline V gene, CDR1 is DFQATT and CDR2 is SNEGSKA (reference sequence). J was trimmed by 0 bases and V by 4 bases; bases with no gene match: 6. The CDR3 region has the DNA TGCAGTGCTAACCTGGGACAGAGCTCCTACGAGCAGTACTTC. Encoded protein: CSANLGQSSYEQYF.

This clonotype has a count of ten or more. The V call is TRBV9, the J call TRBJ2-1; D is unclear. Trimming cost V 0 bases and J 7 bases, with 11 bases left between them. The CDR3 is 14 residues long. Germline lookup yields CDR1 SGDLS and CDR2 YYNGEE. CDR3 sequence: CASSVEGWWNEQFF. In nucleotides, the CDR3 is TGTGCCAGCAGCGTAGAAGGGTGGTGGAATGAGCAGTTCTTC.

This clonotype showed up many times. The J gene is TRBJ2-7, the V gene TRBV7-8; possibly TRBD2 for D (6 bases). Between the trimmed V and J ends, which lost 1 base and 5 bases, there was a span of 12 bases. Germline V gene data show CDR1 as SGHVS and CDR2 as FQNEAQ. The CDR3 loop spans 14 amino acids. The CDR3 protein is CASSLVYGRNEQYF. CDR3 bases: TGTGCCAGCAGCTTAGTGTATGGGAGGAACGAGCAGTACTTC. Based on the CDR3 plus reference TRBV7-8 and TRBJ2-7, the full variable domain is GAGVSQSPRYKVAKRGQDVALRCDPISGHVSLFWYQQALGQGPEFLTYFQNEAQLDKSGLPSDRFFAERPEGSVSTLKIQRTQQEDSAVYLCASSLVYGRNEQYFGPGTRLTVT.

The chain recombines TRBV15 with TRBJ1-1; D ambiguous. The CDR3 is made up of 16 amino acids. Germline CDR1 is LNHNV and CDR2 is YYDKDF (reference sequence). Trimming took 2 bases from V and 1 from J, leaving 14 bases between them. The CDR3: CATSRPGWTENTEAFF. The CDR3 DNA reads TGTGCCACCAGCAGACCCGGATGGACGGAGAACACTGAAGCTTTCTTT.

This clonotype was recorded at least ten times. In DNA form, the CDR3 reads TGTGCCAGCGGATTCGGTAACACCGGGGAGCTGTTTTTT. Protein: CASGFGNTGELFF. The V gene is TRBV12-3 or TRBV12-4, the J gene TRBJ2-2; D is unresolved. CDR3 length equals 13 residues. V lost 8 bases and J lost 2, with 9 bases in between.

This clonotype was counted at least ten times. The CDR3 is CASSDRTGNTEAFF. CDR3 DNA: TGCGCCAGCAGTGATAGGACGGGGAACACTGAAGCTTTCTTT. The chain uses TRBV10-2 and TRBJ1-1; D remains ambiguous. This CDR3 is 14 amino acids long. CDR1 is WSHSY and CDR2 is SAAADI in the germline V gene. Between the trimmed V and J ends, which lost 3 bases and 1 base, there was a span of 9 bases.

The table lists this clonotype with many counts. The V gene is TRBV5-1, the J gene TRBJ2-7, with a possible D match to TRBD2 (5 bases). The CDR3 is made up of 12 amino acids. Germline CDR1 and CDR2: SGHRS and YFSETQ. Trimming removed 4 bases at V and 3 bases at J, with 8 bases between. The CDR3 loop is CASSPGYYEQYF. CDR3 nucleotide sequence: TGCGCCAGCAGCCCGGGATACTACGAGCAGTACTTC.

This clonotype was counted a few times. The chain is built from TRBV6-1 and TRBJ2-5; D uncertain. The CDR3 runs to 14 residues. V lost 8 bases to trimming and J lost 5 bases, with 18 bases between them. Per the germline V gene, CDR1 is MNHNS and CDR2 is SASEGT. Here the CDR3 DNA reads TGTGCCAGCGGCGATAGGGTCGAGAGGGAGACCCAGTACTTC. Its protein product is CASGDRVERETQYF.

This clonotype came up many times. The chain is built from TRBV7-9 and TRBJ1-4; 7 positions agree with TRBD1. The ends lost 3 bases at V and 7 bases at J; junction bases unmatched: 8. The CDR3 consists of 15 residues. The V gene's germline CDR1 is SEHNR and CDR2 FQNEAQ (reference sequence). The CDR3 DNA reads as TGTGCCAGCAGCTTTCAGACAGGGCGGGGTGAAAAACTGTTTTTT. Translated: CASSFQTGRGEKLFF.

This clonotype was found many times. V gene TRBV9 combines with J gene TRBJ2-2; the D is unclear. The CDR3 runs to 14 residues. Germline V CDR1 and CDR2: SGDLS, YYNGEE. Trimming cost V 1 base and J 3 bases, with 7 bases left between them. The CDR3 loop reads CASSVRPDTGELFF. The DNA of the CDR3 is TGTGCCAGCAGCGTAAGACCTGACACCGGGGAGCTGTTTTTT.

This clonotype was picked up many times. This sequence joins TRBV12-3 or TRBV12-4 and TRBJ1-1; TRBD1 is a possible D gene (6 bases). The CDR3 length is 16 residues. Between the trimmed V and J ends, which lost 2 bases and 2 bases, there was a span of 15 bases. This chain's CDR3 is CASSLNRGPPNTEAFF. The CDR3 DNA reads TGTGCCAGCAGTTTAAATCGGGGGCCGCCTAACACTGAAGCTTTCTTT.

The rearrangement links TRBV30 to TRBJ2-1; the D gene is possibly TRBD2 (6 bases). This CDR3 is 12 amino acids long. V gave up 5 bases and J gave up 4 bases, with 9 bases separating them. Germline V lookup: CDR1 GTSNPN, CDR2 SVGIG (reference sequence). CDR3 loop: CAWRGVYNEQFF. In DNA form, the CDR3 reads TGTGCCTGGCGCGGGGTGTACAATGAGCAGTTCTTC.

This clonotype came up many times. The gene calls are TRBV5-1 and TRBJ1-2, with 7 bases identical to TRBD1. This CDR3 comprises 15 residues. J lost 0 bases, V lost 3 bases, and 5 bases had no gene match. Looked up from germline, CDR1 is SGHRS and CDR2 is YFSETQ. The CDR3 DNA reads TGCGCCAGCAGCTCGCGACAGGGAGCTAACTATGGCTACACCTTC. Residues: CASSSRQGANYGYTF. The whole variable domain, remainder taken from reference TRBV5-1 and TRBJ1-2, is KAGVTQTPRYLIKTRGQQVTLSCSPISGHRSVSWYQQTPGQGLQFLFEYFSETQRNKGNFPGRFSGRQFSNSRSEMNVSTLELGDSALYLCASSSRQGANYGYTFGSGTRLTVV.

This clonotype appeared a few times. V and J are TRBV6-1 and TRBJ2-1, with D possibly matching TRBD2 (5 bases). Germline assignment: CDR1 MNHNS and CDR2 SASEGT. CDR3 length: 13 amino acids. The V end lost 3 bases, the J end lost 15 bases, and 18 bases lay between the germline ends. CDR3 DNA sequence: TGTGCCAGCAGTGAGGAGGATTCACTCAAACGGTTCTTC. This sequence encodes CASSEEDSLKRFF.

At least ten counts were recorded for this clonotype. The chain joins TRBV10-3 to TRBJ1-2; D remains ambiguous. Germline assignment: CDR1 ENHRY and CDR2 SYGVKD. The CDR3 consists of 14 residues. V was trimmed by 11 bases and J by 4 bases, leaving 20 bases between them. CDR3 nucleotides: TGTGCCTCCCTGCCCAGTGGGATGTTCTATGGCTACACCTTC. Encoded protein: CASLPSGMFYGYTF.

This clonotype occurred many times. The rearrangement joins TRBV6-6 to TRBJ1-4; 10 nucleotides agree with TRBD1. The V gene's germline CDR1 is MNHNY and CDR2 SVGAGI (reference sequence). Trimming at V came to 10 bases and at J to 8 bases, leaving 7 bases not matched to a gene. The CDR3 is 13 residues long. This chain's CDR3 is CATRGTGVEKLFF. In DNA, the CDR3 is TGTGCCACTCGCGGGACAGGGGTGGAAAAACTGTTTTTT.

Many counts were recorded for this clonotype. V gene TRBV18 combines with J gene TRBJ1-6; no definite D call. Trimming removed 2 bases from V and 8 bases from J, with 4 bases in between. In germline, CDR1 is KGHSH, CDR2 LQKENI. This CDR3 is 12 amino acids long. The CDR3 sequence is CASSPGDSPLHF. The CDR3 nucleotides are TGTGCCAGCTCACCAGGGGATTCACCCCTCCACTTT.